This paragraph reports one T cell receptor (beta chain). Its antigen is undetermined. Relative to the germline gene, one junction end is altered; a read error may explain this. This CDR3 is 13 amino acids long. Per the germline V gene, CDR1 is SEHNR and CDR2 is FQNEAQ (reference sequence). Study results and caveats: Tumor memory CD4+ T cell TCR gene usage was found to cluster with blood and lymph node memory CD4+ cells and with lymph node naive CD4+ cells.

Treg sorting used a CD4+CD25+CD127-/low gate. After constant-region reverse-primer amplification, full-length variable regions underwent semi-nested PCR with Nested Universal Primer A. Each CDR3 protein gets one entry after TCRdb re-called the 5' RACE reads with MiXCR. The data contain tens of thousands of distinct CDR3 sequences, 22% of them singletons. The chain uses TRBV7-9 and TRBJ2-1; D remains ambiguous. Sample: Tregs sorted from blood. The clonotype comes from a female donor with breast cancer. The CDR3 sequence is CASSVAAYNEQFF. In DNA, the CDR3 is TGTGCCAGCAGCGTAGCAGCCTACAATGAGCAGTTCTTC.